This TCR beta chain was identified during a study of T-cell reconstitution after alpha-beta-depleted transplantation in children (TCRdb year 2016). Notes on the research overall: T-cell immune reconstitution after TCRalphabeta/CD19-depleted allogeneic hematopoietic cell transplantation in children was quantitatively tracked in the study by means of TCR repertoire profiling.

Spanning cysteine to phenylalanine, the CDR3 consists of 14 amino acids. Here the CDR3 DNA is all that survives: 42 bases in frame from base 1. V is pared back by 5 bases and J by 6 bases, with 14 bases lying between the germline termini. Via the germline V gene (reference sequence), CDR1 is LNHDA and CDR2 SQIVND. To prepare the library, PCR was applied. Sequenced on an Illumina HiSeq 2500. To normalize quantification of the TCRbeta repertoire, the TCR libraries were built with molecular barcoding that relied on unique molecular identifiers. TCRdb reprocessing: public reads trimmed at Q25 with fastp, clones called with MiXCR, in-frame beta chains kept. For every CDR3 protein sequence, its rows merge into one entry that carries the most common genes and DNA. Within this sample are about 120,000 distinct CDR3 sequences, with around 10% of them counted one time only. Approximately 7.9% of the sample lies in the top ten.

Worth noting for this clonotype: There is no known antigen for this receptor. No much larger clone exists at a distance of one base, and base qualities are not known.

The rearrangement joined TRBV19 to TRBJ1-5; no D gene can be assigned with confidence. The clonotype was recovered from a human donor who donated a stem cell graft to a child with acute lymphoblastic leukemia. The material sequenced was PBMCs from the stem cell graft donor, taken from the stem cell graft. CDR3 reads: CASSLRARSQPQHF. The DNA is TGTGCCAGTAGTCTCCGGGCCCGCAGTCAGCCCCAGCATTTT.